Included here is one T cell receptor beta chain sequence, with context. Its antigen remains undetermined. No much larger clone exists at a distance of one base, and base qualities are not known. Using the deep immunoSEQ assay, TCR CDR3 regions were amplified from genomic DNA by multiplex PCR. Extracted genomic DNA from each cell subset was spread evenly across all wells of several immunoSEQ 96-well plates, with each plate serving as a replicate. Each replicate PCR for sorted subsets received about 210 ng genomic DNA, equal to roughly 30,000 T cell genomes. Purified libraries were quantified with a Qubit 3.0 fluorometer, sized on a Bioanalyzer 2100, and re-quantified with the KAPA Library Quantification kit. A separate single-read 150-cycle Illumina NextSeq 550 flow cell was used to sequence each immunoSEQ 96-well plate. The source study handled its data this way. Because the immunoSEQ output included only junctional sequences and no quality scores, the filtering could not be the same as the filtering used for full-length reads. Sequences were annotated with PyIR, a Python wrapper for IgBLAST v1.9, using IMGT germline references to assign V/J genes and CDR3. Reads with weak V/J assignments (E-value above 1e-6), missing CDR3, stop codons, out-of-frame junctions, or ambiguous translated residues were removed. A V3J clonotype was defined by an identical inferred V gene, J gene, and CDR3 amino acid sequence. The percentage overlap between two repertoires was calculated by dividing the number of shared unique clonotypes by the size of the smaller repertoire. Three approaches were used to assess repertoire richness: RTK rarefaction, the Chao1 estimator, and Recon v2.1 estimates of unobserved clonotypes. Generation probabilities for all TCRbeta clonotypes obtained by the gDNA method from several donors were computed using OLGA. The table was pulled from immuneACCESS by TCRdb, which kept in-frame rearrangements only. Such tables lose some clones; where checked, under half of the loss comes from unresolved V genes, and the rest has no known cause. V, J and clone size derive from that table, while D and trimming were established from the DNA sequence. The sample profile shows 760,000 or so clones; roughly 96% of them were found once. Under 0.25% of the sample is in the top ten clones.

The sample belongs to a study of shared clonotypes between healthy human individuals (dated by TCRdb to about 2020). About the study as a whole: A couple of women and a few men aged 18 to 49 years were included in the cohort. For each donor, CD4 naive and CD4 memory were each run on three plates, CD8 naive on two plates, and CD8 memory on one plate. To estimate repertoire size and how much clonotype sharing occurs between individuals, the study deeply sequenced the blood TCR repertoires of about five healthy adults. Different laboratories and diverse techniques were used to prepare libraries and sequence TCR repertoires, to increase sequencing depth and limit assay-specific biases. Per donor, leukapheresis produced somewhere between about 0.8 and 9 billion PBMCs. Paper-wide results and their limitations: Because the study included only a small number of donors, the genetic and exposure-history diversity represented was limited. Based on pairwise subsampling, the degree of clonotype sharing among donors was expected to be affected by sequencing depth. Compared with non-shared clonotypes, the clonotypes found in all four sorted-subset donors had higher generation probabilities. Across four donors, about 4.5% of naive CD4, roughly 3.5% of naive CD8, about 2% of memory CD4, and around 0.4% of memory CD8 clonotypes were shared. Rarefaction of sorted-subset datasets indicated incomplete sequencing despite the large sequencing depth. Sampling was restricted to blood, and TCR repertoires in tissue are likely to differ from TCR repertoires in blood. Naive subsets generally had larger estimated clonotype richness than memory subsets.

CDR1 and CDR2 are drawn from the germline V gene: SGHVS, FNYEAQ. The CDR3, from cysteine to phenylalanine, totals 15 residues. The only DNA kept is the CDR3, 45 bases in frame from the first base. Trimming leaves V shorter by 1 base and J shorter by 0 bases, with the junction holding 3 bases beyond the gene matches. CD8 naive samples consisted of CD45RO-negative cells that were positively selected for CCR7, yielding a CD45RA+CCR7+ population without TemRA cells. Healthy HIV-negative adults with no recently reported acute infections or vaccinations were included as donors. Every donor was a Caucasian adult living in Nashville, Tennessee, USA. Blood was obtained by leukapheresis, after which PBMCs were separated by Ficoll-Histopaque density gradient centrifugation and cryopreserved in liquid nitrogen vapor phase. Analytical flow cytometry was used to check the purity and quantity of every magnetically sorted T cell population. Each sorted fraction had its genomic DNA isolated and then quantified by UV absorbance on a Nanodrop 2000c.

This chain joins TRBV7-6 to TRBJ2-7, and 7 bases in between align with TRBD1. This receptor was obtained from a man in his thirties or forties in good health. Material: naive CD8+ T cells sorted from blood. The cell subset or site label of this sample denotes: CD45RA+CCR7+. The DNA is as follows: TGTGCCAGCAGCTTAGTGGCAGGGGGCTCCTACGAGCAGTACTTC. Its protein reads: CASSLVAGGSYEQYF. Beyond the CDR3, the reference TRBV7-6 and TRBJ2-7 genes provide the residues; the full variable domain reads: GAGVSQSPRYKVTKRGQDVALRCDPISGHVSLYWYRQALGQGPEFLTYFNYEAQQDKSGLPNDRFSAERPEGSISTLTIQRTEQRDSAMYRCASSLVAGGSYEQYFGPGTRLTVT.